This entry lists 10 T cell receptor beta chains sequenced from one sample in a study of blood T cells in healthy people across ages. Through a sample-barcoded 5' primer and a J-beta primer mix, a second PCR was run for roughly 6 to 11 cycles. TCRdb passed the 5' RACE reads through MiXCR, listing each CDR3 protein once. This table holds about a million distinct CDR3 sequences, around 54% found once. The sequenced material came from blood. The receptor source for this set is a woman aged 55-69 years in good health.

The gene calls are TRBV20-1 and TRBJ2-2; D uncertain. There are 13 residues in the CDR3. Germline CDR1 reads DFQATT; CDR2 reads SNEGSKA (reference sequence). Between the trimmed V and J ends, which lost 8 bases and 3 bases, there was a span of 13 bases. In nucleotides, the CDR3 is TGCAGTACGTCCGCCCAGGACACCGGGGAGCTGTTTTTT. The encoded protein is CSTSAQDTGELFF.

V gene TRBV5-1 combines with J gene TRBJ1-4; D remains ambiguous. CDR3 length: 15 residues. V lost 1 base and J 5 bases, leaving 12 bases between the germline ends. The germline gives CDR1 SGHRS, CDR2 YFSETQ. Here the CDR3 DNA reads TGCGCCAGCAGCTTGACAGCCTTATCAAATGAAAAACTGTTTTTT. Residues: CASSLTALSNEKLFF.

This clonotype was recorded only once. The chain combines TRBV12-3 or TRBV12-4 with TRBJ1-5, with D perhaps matching TRBD1 (6 bases). This CDR3 comprises 15 residues. Trimming took 5 bases from V and 3 from J, leaving 14 bases between them. The CDR3 sequence: CASSPSTGVNQPQHF. The CDR3 DNA follows: TGTGCCAGCAGTCCCTCGACAGGAGTCAATCAGCCCCAGCATTTT.

This clonotype was picked up a small number of times. The J gene is TRBJ2-4, the V gene TRBV4-3; 10 nucleotides align to TRBD2. Gene TRBJ2-5 matches the end of the DNA better, so the J call may be wrong. Germline CDR1 reads LGHNA; CDR2 reads YSLEER. The CDR3 is made up of 16 amino acids. For the CDR3, the DNA is TGCGCCAGCAGCCAAGAGGTAGCGGGAGGAGGCGAGACCCAGTACTTC. It codes for CASSQEVAGGGETQYF.

This chain links TRBV7-2 with TRBJ2-7, with 8 bases that match TRBD2. The V gene's germline CDR1 is SGHTA and CDR2 FQGNSA. Trimming cost V 2 bases and J 5 bases; bases outside gene matches: 8. This CDR3 is 15 amino acids long. The CDR3 nucleotides read TGTGCCAGCAGCTTAAACAGCGGGAGTTTTGACGAGCAGTACTTC. This sequence encodes CASSLNSGSFDEQYF.

This clonotype has more than one count but fewer than ten. The CDR3 sequence is CSVDIQGNEKLFF. As DNA, the CDR3 is TGCAGCGTTGATATCCAAGGGAATGAAAAACTGTTTTTT. The chain joins TRBV29-1 to TRBJ1-4; unclear D gene. Trimming removed 3 bases from V and 5 bases from J, with 10 bases in between. Germline V gene lookup returns CDR1 SQVTM and CDR2 ANQGSEA. The CDR3 is 13 residues long. Complete variable domain (other parts from reference TRBV29-1 and TRBJ1-4): SAVISQKPSRDICQRGTSLTIQCQVDSQVTMMFWYRQQPGQSLTLIATANQGSEATYESGFVIDKFPISRPNLTFSTLTVSNMSPEDSSIYLCSVDIQGNEKLFFGSGTQLSVL.

The chain has TRBV5-6 and TRBJ1-5; D is unclear. Germline CDR1 SGHDT, CDR2 YYEEEE. The CDR3 has 15 residues. The ends were cut back, 0 bases at V and 0 bases at J, with 7 bases in the middle. CDR3 DNA sequence: TGTGCCAGCAGCTTGGGGTATTATAGCAATCAGCCCCAGCATTTT. Protein product: CASSLGYYSNQPQHF.

The chain employs TRBV6-2 or TRBV6-3 and TRBJ2-5; D might be TRBD1 or TRBD2, each matching 5 bases. Germline-derived CDR1 and CDR2 are MNHEY and SVGEGT. Trimming cost V 9 bases and J 1 base, with 15 bases left between them. The CDR3 length is 14 residues. The DNA of the CDR3 is TGTGCCAGTAGACCTGGGGACGGCCAAGAGACCCAGTACTTC. This translates into CASRPGDGQETQYF.

The V gene is TRBV9, the J gene TRBJ2-5; TRBD2 agrees at 16 bases. The CDR3 is 15 residues long. CDR1 is SGDLS, CDR2 YYNGEE, per germline. Trimming took 3 bases from V and 5 from J; bases not matched to a gene: 1. CDR3 sequence (DNA): TGTGCCAGCAGCGCGGGACTAGCGGGAGGGGAGACCCAGTACTTC. Its protein is CASSAGLAGGETQYF.

J is TRBJ2-2 and V is TRBV11-1; TRBD1 matches 9 bases. J gave up 2 bases and V 5 bases, and 9 bases lay outside the gene matches. Germline V CDR1 and CDR2: SGHAT, FQDESV (reference sequence). The CDR3 extends over 17 amino acids. DNA of the CDR3: TGTGCCAGCAGCCCACACCCGGGACAGGGAAACACCGGGGAGCTGTTTTTT. This sequence encodes CASSPHPGQGNTGELFF.